The 32 T cell receptor beta chains below were found in one sample sequenced in a study of post-analysis software for immune sequencing data. Unique molecular identifiers had been added to the TCR beta cDNA libraries. A single record per CDR3 protein comes from TCRdb applying MiXCR to the PCR reads. Of some 450,000 distinct CDR3 sequences listed, under 55% were seen once; the top ten hold 9% to 14%. Antigens of these TCRs are unknown. Study results and caveats: The five TRBV segments detected at higher frequency in patients than in controls included TRBV5-6, TRBV5-1 and TRBV20-1.

Sequenced input: blood. The receptors here all came from a girl aged 10 to 17 with multiple sclerosis.

The CDR3 region has the DNA TGCGCCAGCAGCTTCCTCACTAGCGGGAGAATATCGAACACCGGGGAGCTGTTTTTT. Its translation: CASSFLTSGRISNTGELFF. J is TRBJ2-2 and V is TRBV5-1; 11 bases align to TRBD2. CDR1 is SGHRS, CDR2 YFSETQ, per germline. This CDR3 is 19 amino acids long. The ends lost 2 bases at V and 0 bases at J; junction bases unmatched: 9.

There are a few counts of this clonotype. The rearrangement links TRBV12-3 or TRBV12-4 to TRBJ2-5; D gene uncertain. V lost 4 bases to trimming and J lost 0 bases, with 6 bases between them. This CDR3 has 13 amino acids. The CDR3 protein is CASSSDYQETQYF. CDR3 DNA: TGTGCCAGCAGTTCCGACTACCAAGAGACCCAGTACTTC.

Only a few counts were recorded for this clonotype. The chain is built from TRBV29-1 and TRBJ2-1, with D maybe TRBD1 (6 bases). V dropped 4 bases and J dropped 2 bases, with 12 bases sitting between them. This CDR3 has 14 amino acids. Per the germline V gene, CDR1 is SQVTM and CDR2 is ANQGSEA. The CDR3 spells CSVGGRGTYNEQFF. The CDR3, as DNA: TGCAGCGTTGGAGGCAGGGGCACCTACAATGAGCAGTTCTTC.

The table lists this clonotype with a few counts. The chain joins TRBV5-1 to TRBJ2-3; 9 nucleotides agree with TRBD2. The CDR3 has 16 residues. Trimming cost V 1 base and J 0 bases; bases outside gene matches: 3. CDR1 is SGHRS and CDR2 is YFSETQ in the germline V gene. This CDR3 reads CASSLNAGGSTDTQYF. DNA for the CDR3: TGCGCCAGCAGCTTGAACGCGGGAGGGAGCACAGATACGCAGTATTTT.

This clonotype has just a few counts. The chain couples TRBV27 to TRBJ2-4, with a possible D match to TRBD1 (6 bases). This CDR3 has 14 amino acids. The V and J ends lost 4 bases and 0 bases respectively, with 7 bases between them. CDR1 MNHEY and CDR2 SMNVEV come from the germline V gene (reference sequence). The CDR3 protein is CASSSTGAKNIQYF. CDR3 nucleotide sequence: TGTGCCAGCAGTTCGACAGGAGCCAAAAACATTCAGTACTTC.

This clonotype was observed a few times. This chain uses TRBV15 with TRBJ2-7; 10 nucleotides align to TRBD1. V shed 3 bases, J shed 4 bases, and the junction held 3 bases outside the gene matches. The CDR3 extends over 14 amino acids. The germline V gene has CDR1 LNHNV and CDR2 YYDKDF (reference sequence). In nucleotides, the CDR3 is TGTGCCACCAGCAGGGACAGGGGGATGTACGAGCAGTACTTC. As protein: CATSRDRGMYEQYF.

This clonotype was recorded only once. The junction departs from germline at one end; a sequencing error may be responsible. The chain uses TRBV6-1 and TRBJ2-7, with 8 nucleotides matching TRBD1. This CDR3 has 18 amino acids. Germline-derived CDR1 and CDR2 are MNHNS and SASEGT. CDR3 residues: CAGSRHHPSGGSGYEQYF. The CDR3, as DNA: TGTGCCGGCAGCCGCCACCATCCTTCAGGGGGCTCTGGATACGAGCAGTACTTC.

In this sample, this clonotype turned up a few times. An end of the junction differs from the germline gene, which may be a read error. V and J are TRBV11-2 and TRBJ2-5; possibly TRBD1 for D (6 bases). TRBJ2-7 matches the DNA end more closely, so the J call is doubtful. The CDR3 has 13 amino acids. From germline, CDR1 is SGHAT and CDR2 FQNNGV. The CDR3 loop is CASSVDRNYEQYF. As DNA, the CDR3 is TGTGCCAGCAGCGTAGACAGGAACTACGAGCAGTACTTC.

The V and J genes are TRBV29-1 and TRBJ1-2; D is unclear. The CDR3 loop spans 11 amino acids. Germline values: CDR1 SQVTM, CDR2 ANQGSEA. V dropped 6 bases and J dropped 5 bases, with 10 bases sitting between them. The CDR3 DNA is TGCAGCGTCGAGGCCCGGTATGGCTACACCTTC. This translates into CSVEARYGYTF.

The J gene is TRBJ2-1, the V gene TRBV5-1, with TRBD1 matching 7 bases. The junction had 8 bases not matched to a gene; V was cut back by 0 bases and J by 8 bases. The CDR3 sequence is 15 residues long. Germline CDR1 is SGHRS and CDR2 is YFSETQ. Here the CDR3 DNA reads TGCGCCAGCAGCTTGGAACAGACAGGGACGGATGAGCAGTTCTTC. It translates to CASSLEQTGTDEQFF.

This clonotype has more than one count but fewer than ten. The genes are TRBV4-1 and TRBJ1-2, with 11 bases aligning to TRBD1. The trim removed 5 bases at V and 4 bases at J, leaving 9 bases unmatched. Germline CDR1 is MGHRA and CDR2 is YSYEKL. This CDR3 is 16 amino acids long. Here the CDR3 DNA reads TGCGCCAGCAGCTTCCGTCGGACAGGGGGCATCTATGGCTACACCTTC. Translating gives CASSFRRTGGIYGYTF.

This clonotype was observed a handful of times. The CDR3 region is CAISGQAAGMETQYF. DNA for the CDR3: TGTGCCATCAGCGGACAGGCAGCGGGTATGGAGACCCAGTACTTC. The chain uses TRBV10-3 and TRBJ2-7; D is possibly TRBD1 (7 bases). TRBJ2-5 matches the DNA end more closely, so the J call is doubtful. Germline V gene sequence: CDR1 ENHRY, CDR2 SYGVKD. This CDR3 region has 15 residues.

The chain combines TRBV24-1 with TRBJ1-5; tentative D call: TRBD1 (5 bases). Trimming left V 9 bases short and J 0 bases short, with 11 bases between. CDR3 length: 14 residues. Germline-derived CDR1 and CDR2 are KGHDR and SFDVKD. In DNA form, the CDR3 reads TGTGCCACCGGCGGGGGAATTAGCAATCAGCCCCAGCATTTT. It yields the protein CATGGGISNQPQHF.

The count of this clonotype is one. A read error may account for a junction end that differs from germline. For the CDR3, the DNA is TGCAGTGCAGCGAGGGGGTACGACAATGGGCAGTTCTTC. As protein: CSAARGYDNGQFF. The rearrangement uses TRBV20-1 and TRBJ2-1; weak D call: TRBD1 (6 bases). CDR1 and CDR2 from the germline V gene are DFQATT and SNEGSKA (reference sequence). The CDR3 runs to 13 residues.

This chain connects TRBV6-2 or TRBV6-3 to TRBJ2-4; 11 nucleotides align to TRBD2. Germline V gives CDR1 MNHEY, CDR2 SVGEGT. V dropped 6 bases and J dropped 3; count of bases not matched to a gene: 16. The CDR3 totals 19 residues. The CDR3 bases are TGTGCCAGCAGCCAACTGGGGTCTAGCGGGAGGTCGGGCAAAAACATTCAGTACTTC. This gives the protein CASSQLGSSGRSGKNIQYF.

The chain recombines TRBV4-1 with TRBJ2-4; perhaps TRBD2 as D (6 bases). CDR1 is MGHRA, CDR2 YSYEKL, per germline. There are 14 residues in the CDR3. Trimming cost V 1 base and J 13 bases, with 17 bases left between them. The DNA of the CDR3 is TGCGCCAGCAGCCAAGGGGACTCTATGATAGAGCAGTACTTC. Translated, it gives CASSQGDSMIEQYF.

This clonotype has more than one count but fewer than ten. The V call is TRBV5-1, the J call TRBJ2-5; the D gene is possibly TRBD1 (5 bases). V lost 0 bases, J lost 1 base, and 10 bases lay in between. The CDR3 spans 15 residues. The V gene's germline CDR1 is SGHRS and CDR2 YFSETQ. CDR3 DNA: TGCGCCAGCAGCTTGGACTTAACAGGCCAAGAGACCCAGTACTTC. It is translated as CASSLDLTGQETQYF. The complete variable domain, with remaining parts taken from reference TRBV5-1 and TRBJ2-5, reads KAGVTQTPRYLIKTRGQQVTLSCSPISGHRSVSWYQQTPGQGLQFLFEYFSETQRNKGNFPGRFSGRQFSNSRSEMNVSTLELGDSALYLCASSLDLTGQETQYFGPGTRLLVL.

This chain connects TRBV20-1 to TRBJ2-7; 9 nucleotides agree with TRBD2. V shed 6 bases and J 5 bases; nucleotides not matched to a gene: 14. There are 15 residues in the CDR3. Germline assignment: CDR1 DFQATT and CDR2 SNEGSKA (reference sequence). Written as DNA, the CDR3 is TGCAGTGCCACCCCCGCAGCGGGAGGAGTCGACGAGCAGTACTTC. Protein product: CSATPAAGGVDEQYF.

This clonotype was counted only a few times. CDR3 amino acids: CASSLPIRVDEQFF. CDR3 in DNA: TGTGCCAGCAGTTTGCCGATTCGGGTGGATGAGCAGTTCTTC. The chain is built from TRBV28 and TRBJ2-1; no clear D. Trimming left V 3 bases short and J 8 bases short, with 14 bases between. Germline lookup yields CDR1 MDHEN and CDR2 SYDVKM. The CDR3 is 14 residues long.

This clonotype was seen more than once but under ten times. The chain joins TRBV13 to TRBJ2-7; D remains ambiguous. The J call may be in error: the DNA end matches TRBJ2-4 better. The CDR3 spans 12 residues. Germline assignment: CDR1 PRHDT and CDR2 FYEKMQ (reference sequence). DNA of the CDR3: TGTGCCAGCAGCGCGGACAAAAACATTCAGTACTTC. Protein sequence: CASSADKNIQYF.

This clonotype was seen a handful of times. The chain combines TRBV28 with TRBJ1-5; 7 bases are shared with TRBD1. The length of the CDR3 is 14 residues. Germline CDR1 and CDR2: MDHEN and SYDVKM. V lost 9 bases and J lost 2; bases outside the gene matches: 7. The CDR3 region is CASRRGSGNQPQHF. As DNA, the CDR3 is TGTGCCAGTCGCAGGGGGTCCGGCAATCAGCCCCAGCATTTT.

This sequence joins TRBV6-5 and TRBJ2-1, with 11 bases matching TRBD2. The ends lost 6 bases at V and 9 bases at J; junction bases unmatched: 10. The length of the CDR3 is 15 residues. Germline V CDR1 and CDR2: MNHEY, SVGAGI. The CDR3 nucleotides are TGTGCCAGCAGCCCACTAGCGGGAGTAGGTAGTGAGCAGTTCTTC. Translation gives CASSPLAGVGSEQFF.

The V and J genes are TRBV29-1 and TRBJ2-7; 9 bases align to TRBD1. Germline assignment: CDR1 SQVTM and CDR2 ANQGSEA. The CDR3 has 12 residues. V shed 3 bases, J shed 6 bases, and the junction held 3 bases outside the gene matches. CDR3 protein: CSVDTGGGEQYF. CDR3 in DNA: TGCAGCGTTGATACAGGGGGCGGCGAGCAGTACTTC.

The chain combines TRBV27 with TRBJ2-1; 8 bases fit TRBD2. V shed 8 bases, J shed 1 base, and the junction held 10 bases outside the gene matches. The CDR3 spans 16 residues. Germline V CDR1 and CDR2: MNHEY, SMNVEV (reference sequence). The CDR3 protein is CASRALSGKSYNEQFF. The CDR3 DNA follows: TGTGCCAGCCGAGCACTTAGCGGGAAATCCTACAATGAGCAGTTCTTC.

The rearrangement links TRBV27 to TRBJ2-4, with 9 bases identical to TRBD2. Germline assignment: CDR1 MNHEY and CDR2 SMNVEV (reference sequence). The CDR3 extends over 17 amino acids. Trimming at V came to 3 bases and at J to 0 bases, leaving 6 bases not matched to a gene. CDR3 sequence reads: CASSFLAGRLAKNIQYF. The CDR3 DNA sequence: TGTGCCAGCAGTTTTCTAGCGGGAAGGCTAGCCAAAAACATTCAGTACTTC.

The rearrangement uses TRBV5-8 and TRBJ1-2, with D uncertain. Germline CDR1 reads SGHTS; CDR2 reads YDEGEE. With 3 bases removed from V and 6 bases from J, the gap between germline ends came to 12 bases. CDR3 length: 13 amino acids. The CDR3 is CASSSGEYHGYTF. The CDR3 bases are TGTGCCAGCAGCTCCGGGGAGTATCATGGCTACACCTTC.

The gene calls are TRBV28 and TRBJ2-7; 7 bases line up with TRBD2. The germline gives CDR1 MDHEN, CDR2 SYDVKM. This CDR3 spans 14 amino acids. V shed 10 bases and J 4 bases; nucleotides not matched to a gene: 13. Written as DNA, the CDR3 is TGTGCCACCCACCCTAGCGGTCAGCTGTACGAGCAGTACTTC. Protein product: CATHPSGQLYEQYF.

The rearrangement joins TRBV28 to TRBJ2-6; D may be TRBD1 (5 bases). CDR3 size: 14 residues. Germline CDR1 reads MDHEN; CDR2 reads SYDVKM. The germline V and J ends were trimmed by 8 bases and 0 bases, with 8 bases remaining between them. The DNA of the CDR3 is TGTGCCAGCTTCCAGGGCTCTGGGGCCAACGTCCTGACTTTC. It encodes CASFQGSGANVLTF.

The chain is built from TRBV7-3 and TRBJ2-1, with D uncertain. From germline, CDR1 is SGHTA and CDR2 FQGTGA. The CDR3 covers 15 residues. V was trimmed by 2 bases and J by 10 bases, leaving 18 bases between them. The CDR3 spells CASSLLYGDEAEQFF. The CDR3 DNA reads as TGTGCCAGCAGCTTATTATATGGAGATGAGGCGGAGCAGTTCTTC.

Many counts were recorded for this clonotype. The chain employs TRBV5-1 and TRBJ2-5, with 7 nucleotides matching TRBD1. The J call is uncertain, as TRBJ2-7 better fits the DNA end. Germline V gene lookup returns CDR1 SGHRS and CDR2 YFSETQ. The CDR3 covers 11 residues. CDR3 bases: TGCGCCAGCAGCCAGGGGGTCGAGCAGTACTTC. It encodes CASSQGVEQYF.

This clonotype was observed a few times. The rearrangement joins TRBV7-9 to TRBJ2-1; 9 bases are a match to TRBD2. Germline V lookup: CDR1 SEHNR, CDR2 FQNEAQ (reference sequence). This CDR3 comprises 15 residues. The ends lost 3 bases at V and 6 bases at J; junction bases unmatched: 6. CDR3 DNA sequence: TGTGCCAGCAGCTTTAGCGGGAGCCTTGGCAATGAGCAGTTCTTC. This codes for CASSFSGSLGNEQFF.

This chain connects TRBV5-4 to TRBJ2-6, with TRBD1 identical over 8 bases. The CDR3 extends over 15 amino acids. CDR1 SGHNT and CDR2 YYREEE come from the germline V gene (reference sequence). V was pared by 4 bases and J by 4 bases, with 4 bases of the junction left unmatched. CDR3 residues: CASSGQGAGANVLTF. The CDR3 DNA reads as TGTGCCAGCAGCGGTCAGGGGGCGGGGGCCAACGTCCTGACTTTC. Using reference TRBV5-4 and TRBJ2-6 for the parts outside the CDR3, the full variable domain is ETGVTQSPTHLIKTRGQQVTLRCSSQSGHNTVSWYQQALGQGPQFIFQYYREEENGRGNFPPRFSGLQFPNYSSELNVNALELDDSALYLCASSGQGAGANVLTFGAGSRLTVL.